Below are 3 T cell receptor beta chains sequenced from a single sample in a study of T cells in localized non-small cell lung cancer. Assay used: immunoSEQ multiplex PCR; TCRdb lists only in-frame clones, some missing. The sample carries around 25,000 clones, approximately 78% recorded once. The material sequenced was peripheral blood, taken before any cancer treatment. All receptors derive from a woman between 40 and 69 years old with stage I lung adenocarcinoma.

The sample holds one count of this clone. This chain connects TRBV30 to TRBJ2-2, with 9 bases that match TRBD1. The CDR3 extends over 20 amino acids. Trimming removed 1 base from V and 5 bases from J; junction bases left unmatched: 20. Germline V lookup: CDR1 GTSNPN, CDR2 SVGIG (reference sequence). CDR3 nucleotides: TGTGCCTGGAGTGACTACAGGGGGCTCCCTCGGGGTGGGAGAACCGGGGAGCTGTTTTTT. Amino acid sequence: CAWSDYRGLPRGGRTGELFF.

This chain joins TRBV19 and TRBJ2-5, with 7 bases lining up with TRBD1. With 7 bases clipped from V and 2 bases from J, the junction kept 4 bases outside the gene matches. Germline-derived CDR1 and CDR2 are LNHDA and SQIVND (reference sequence). This CDR3 spans 13 amino acids. The CDR3 here is CASNLRGQETQYF. DNA of the CDR3: TGTGCCAGTAACCTCAGGGGGCAAGAGACCCAGTACTTC.

The chain links TRBV18 to TRBJ2-1; 8 bases map to TRBD2. Germline CDR1 is KGHSH and CDR2 is LQKENI. J lost 7 bases, V lost 5 bases, and 16 bases had no gene match. The CDR3 has 17 amino acids. CDR3 in amino acids: CASSFGTLAGIKNEQFF. DNA of the CDR3: TGTGCCAGCTCATTCGGGACGTTAGCGGGGATTAAGAATGAGCAGTTCTTC. The entire variable domain, with the rest obtained from reference TRBV18 and TRBJ2-1, is as follows: NAGVMQNPRHLVRRRGQEARLRCSPMKGHSHVYWYRQLPEEGLKFMVYLQKENIIDESGMPKERFSAEFPKEGPSILRIQQVVRGDSAAYFCASSFGTLAGIKNEQFFGPGTRLTVL.